This T cell receptor (beta chain) is from a study of T cell changes during pregnancy in multiple sclerosis. Assay: immunoSEQ multiplex PCR; the TCRdb copy retains only in-frame clones and omits some. The table shows about 42,000 clones, with roughly 84% occurring only once. Sequencing used CD4+ T cells from peripheral blood mononuclear cells, obtained before pregnancy. The source is a female donor with multiple sclerosis, enrolled in a pregnancy study.

CDR3 coding DNA: TGTGCCAGCAGACCGCAGGGAACAGTCTCACCCCTCCACTTT. Amino acid sequence: CASRPQGTVSPLHF. The rearrangement links TRBV6-5 to TRBJ1-6; the D gene is possibly TRBD1 (5 bases). V was cut by 6 bases and J by 10 bases, with 16 bases left in between. The CDR3 has 14 amino acids. The germline V gene has CDR1 MNHEY and CDR2 SVGAGI.